This paragraph reports one T cell receptor (beta chain). The antigen remains undetermined. The data stem from a study of cytomegalovirus exposure and HLA in healthy donors. Study-level points and caveats: Reportedly, diagnosis of cytomegalovirus status by the classifier showed high specificity and sensitivity. Some TCR beta chains (roughly 160 of them) were listed as cytomegalovirus-associated. CMV antigen specificity was confirmed in vitro for a few CMV-associated chains.

Clones were sequenced by immunoSEQ multiplex PCR, and TCRdb holds only the in-frame ones, with some missing. The top ten hold 25% to 30% of the sample, which has about 140,000 clones, about 80% seen once. V lost 5 bases and J 2 bases, leaving 12 bases between the germline ends. This CDR3 has 14 residues. CDR1 and CDR2 from the germline V gene are SGHTA and FQGNSA. The source is a man aged 30 to 45 in good health and CMV-seropositive. The sequencing input was PBMCs. The V gene is TRBV7-2, the J gene TRBJ1-2; no clear D gene. The CDR3 is CASSAIGQNYGYTF. CDR3 sequence (DNA): TGTGCCAGCAGCGCGATTGGGCAGAACTATGGCTACACCTTC.